This entry is about one T cell receptor beta chain. The antigen remains undetermined. Profiled with immunoSEQ multiplex PCR; TCRdb holds only in-frame clones, not every one. The sample has some 980,000 clones; around three quarters are singletons. This record comes from a study of shared clonotypes between healthy human individuals. General study results and limits: Between several donors, naive CD4 clonotypes were shared at a level of approximately 5%.

Division of CD4+ cells produced a CD45RA+ naive subset and a CD45RA-negative memory subset. The CDR3 is 12 residues long. Trimming took 5 bases from V and 6 from J, leaving 9 bases between them. CDR1 and CDR2 from the germline V gene are SGHTA and FQGNSA. The source of this sequence is a man between 18 and 35 years old in good health. The rearrangement links TRBV7-2 to TRBJ2-3; no firm D call. Sequenced input: memory CD4+ T cells sorted from blood. Sample subset: CD45RA-negative fraction. As DNA, the CDR3 is TGTGCCAGCAGCCGTCTGAGGGATACGCAGTATTTT. It codes for CASSRLRDTQYF. The full variable domain, its missing parts supplied by reference TRBV7-2 and TRBJ2-3, is GAGVSQSPSNKVTEKGKDVELRCDPISGHTALYWYRQSLGQGLEFLIYFQGNSAPDKSGLPSDRFSAERTGGSVSTLTIQRTQQEDSAVYLCASSRLRDTQYFGPGTRLTVL.